The present TCR beta chain was sequenced within a study of control samples from healthy donors and cancer patients. The CDR3 consists of 13 residues. The ends were cut back, 0 bases at V and 7 bases at J, with 12 bases in the middle. Germline-derived CDR1 and CDR2 are GTSNPN and SVGIG (reference sequence). The table came from immunoSEQ multiplex PCR; TCRdb's copy has only in-frame clones and leaves some out. Counted here are roughly 73,000 clones, roughly 92% occurring once; the ten biggest clones make up almost 6%. The chain joins TRBV30 to TRBJ1-1; no firm D call. The sequence came from a woman aged 55-70 years in good health. The material sequenced was blood. This CDR3 reads CAWSVRSGFEAFF. The CDR3 bases are TGTGCCTGGAGTGTAAGAAGTGGGTTTGAAGCTTTCTTT.